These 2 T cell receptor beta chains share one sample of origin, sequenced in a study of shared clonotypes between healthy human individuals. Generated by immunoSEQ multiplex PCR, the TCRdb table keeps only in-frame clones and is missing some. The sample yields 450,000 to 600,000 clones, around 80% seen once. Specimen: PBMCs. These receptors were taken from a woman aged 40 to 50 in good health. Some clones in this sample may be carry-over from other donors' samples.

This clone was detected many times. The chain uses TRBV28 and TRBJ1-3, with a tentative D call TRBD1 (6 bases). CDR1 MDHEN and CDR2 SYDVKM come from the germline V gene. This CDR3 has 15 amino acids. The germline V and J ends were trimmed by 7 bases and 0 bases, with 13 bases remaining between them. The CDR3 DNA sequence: TGTGCCAGCATTGGTGGGGGCTTCTCTGGAAACACCATATATTTT. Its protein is CASIGGGFSGNTIYF. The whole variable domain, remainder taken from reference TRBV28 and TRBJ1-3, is DVKVTQSSRYLVKRTGEKVFLECVQDMDHENMFWYRQDPGLGLRLIYFSYDVKMKEKGDIPEGYSVSREKKERFSLILESASTNQTSMYLCASIGGGFSGNTIYFGEGSWLTVV.

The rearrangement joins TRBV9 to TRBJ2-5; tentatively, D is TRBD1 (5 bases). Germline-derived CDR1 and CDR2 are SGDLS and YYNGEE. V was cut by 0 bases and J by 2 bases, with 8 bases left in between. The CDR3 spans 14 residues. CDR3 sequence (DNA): TGTGCCAGCAGCGTAGCAGGGCCGCAAGAGACCCAGTACTTC. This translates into CASSVAGPQETQYF.